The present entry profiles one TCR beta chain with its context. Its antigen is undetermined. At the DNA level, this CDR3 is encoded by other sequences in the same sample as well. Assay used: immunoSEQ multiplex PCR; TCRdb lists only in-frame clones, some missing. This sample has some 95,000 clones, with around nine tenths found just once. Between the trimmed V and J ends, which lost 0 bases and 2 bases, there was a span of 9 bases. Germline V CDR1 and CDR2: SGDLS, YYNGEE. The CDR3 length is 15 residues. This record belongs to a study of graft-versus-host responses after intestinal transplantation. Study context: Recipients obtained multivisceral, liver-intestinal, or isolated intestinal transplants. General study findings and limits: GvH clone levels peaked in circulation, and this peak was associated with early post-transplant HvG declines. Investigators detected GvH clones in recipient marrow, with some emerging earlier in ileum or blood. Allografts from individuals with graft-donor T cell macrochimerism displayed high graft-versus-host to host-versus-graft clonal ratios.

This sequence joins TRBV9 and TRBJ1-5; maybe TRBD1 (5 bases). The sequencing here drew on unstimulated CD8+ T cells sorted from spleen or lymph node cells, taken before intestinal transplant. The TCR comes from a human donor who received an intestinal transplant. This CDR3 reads CASSVAEGGNQPQHF. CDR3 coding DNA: TGTGCCAGCAGCGTAGCGGAAGGGGGCAATCAGCCCCAGCATTTT.